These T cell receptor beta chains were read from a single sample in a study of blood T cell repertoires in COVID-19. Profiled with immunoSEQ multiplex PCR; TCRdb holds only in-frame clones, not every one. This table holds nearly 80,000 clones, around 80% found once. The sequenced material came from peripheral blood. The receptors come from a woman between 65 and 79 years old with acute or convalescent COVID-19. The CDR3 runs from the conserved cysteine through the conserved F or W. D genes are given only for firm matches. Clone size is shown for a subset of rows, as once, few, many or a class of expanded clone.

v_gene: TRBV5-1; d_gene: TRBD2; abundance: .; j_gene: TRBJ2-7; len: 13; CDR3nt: TGCGCCAGCAGCCCTAGCGGACCCTACGAGCAGTACTTC; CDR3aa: CASSPSGPYEQYF
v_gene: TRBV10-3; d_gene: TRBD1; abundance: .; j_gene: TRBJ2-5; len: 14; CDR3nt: TGTGCCATCAGTGCGGGACAGGGTGAAGAGACCCAGTACTTC; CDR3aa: CAISAGQGEETQYF
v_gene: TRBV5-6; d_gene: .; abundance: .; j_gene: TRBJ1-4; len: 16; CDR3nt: TGTGCCAGCAGCTTGTTTTCCACAGGCCTTTGGGAAAAACTGTTTTTT; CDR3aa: CASSLFSTGLWEKLFF
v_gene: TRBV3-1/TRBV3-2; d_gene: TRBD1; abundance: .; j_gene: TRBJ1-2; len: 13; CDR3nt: TGTGCCAGCAGCCATCTCACAGGGGGCGGCTACACCTTC; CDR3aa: CASSHLTGGGYTF
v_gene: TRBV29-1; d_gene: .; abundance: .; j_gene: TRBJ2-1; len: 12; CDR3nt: TGCAGCGCACGTCCTACAGGCAATGAGCAGTTCTTC; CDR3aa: CSARPTGNEQFF
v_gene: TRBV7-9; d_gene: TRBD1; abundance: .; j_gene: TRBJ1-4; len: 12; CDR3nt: TGTGCCAGCAGCTACGGGACAGGCAAACTGTTTTTT; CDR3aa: CASSYGTGKLFF
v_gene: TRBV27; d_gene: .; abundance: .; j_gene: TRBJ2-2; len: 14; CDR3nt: TGTGCCAGCAGTCAATCCCCGAACACCGGGGAGCTGTTTTTT; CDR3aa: CASSQSPNTGELFF
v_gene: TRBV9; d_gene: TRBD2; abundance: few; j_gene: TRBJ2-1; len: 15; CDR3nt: TGTGCCAGCAGCCCTGTACTAGCGGGGTACAATGAGCAGTTCTTC; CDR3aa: CASSPVLAGYNEQFF
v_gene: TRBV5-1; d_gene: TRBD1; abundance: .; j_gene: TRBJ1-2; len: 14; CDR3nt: TGCGCCAGCAGCTTGGAGGGGGACAGCTATGGCTACACCTTC; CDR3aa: CASSLEGDSYGYTF
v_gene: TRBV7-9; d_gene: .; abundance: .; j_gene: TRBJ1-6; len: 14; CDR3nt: TGTGCCAGCAGCTCACAGGGTCCGAATTCACCCCTCCACTTT; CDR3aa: CASSSQGPNSPLHF
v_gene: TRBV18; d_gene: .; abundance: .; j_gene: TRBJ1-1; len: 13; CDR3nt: TGTGCCAGCTCCATACAGGGTCGAACTGAAGCTTTCTTT; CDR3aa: CASSIQGRTEAFF
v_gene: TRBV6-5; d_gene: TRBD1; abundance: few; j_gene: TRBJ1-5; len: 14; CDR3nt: TGTGCCAGATGGGACAGGGGTCTGCATCAGCCCCAGCATTTT; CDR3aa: CARWDRGLHQPQHF
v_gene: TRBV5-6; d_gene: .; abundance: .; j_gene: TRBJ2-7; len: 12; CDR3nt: TGTGCCAGCAGCTTACAGGGATTCGCGCAGTACTTC; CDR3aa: CASSLQGFAQYF
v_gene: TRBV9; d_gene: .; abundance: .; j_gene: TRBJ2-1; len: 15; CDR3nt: TGTGCCAGCGGATGGACTTCGAGCTCCTACAATGAGCAGTTCTTC; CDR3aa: CASGWTSSSYNEQFF
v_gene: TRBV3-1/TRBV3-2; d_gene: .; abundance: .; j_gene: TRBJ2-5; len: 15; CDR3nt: TGTGCCAGCAGCCGTGGGGGGGGGCCTCAAGAGACCCAGTACTTC; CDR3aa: CASSRGGGPQETQYF
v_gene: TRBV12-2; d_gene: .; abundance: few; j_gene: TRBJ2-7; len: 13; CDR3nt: TGTGCAAGTCCTTCGGGGAGAACCTACGAGCAGTACTTC; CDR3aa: CASPSGRTYEQYF
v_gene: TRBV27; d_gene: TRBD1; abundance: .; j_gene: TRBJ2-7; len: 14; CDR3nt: TGTGCCAGCAGTTTCGGGACAGGGGTTAACGAGCAGTACTTC; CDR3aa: CASSFGTGVNEQYF
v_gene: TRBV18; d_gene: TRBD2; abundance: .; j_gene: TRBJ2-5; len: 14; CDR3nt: TGTGCCAGCTCACGTCTAGCGGGTGCAGAGACCCAGTACTTC; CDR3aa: CASSRLAGAETQYF
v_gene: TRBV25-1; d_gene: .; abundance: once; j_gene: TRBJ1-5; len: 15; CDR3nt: TGTGCCAGCAGAAGTCTAGACAGGAGCAATCAGCCCCAGCATTTT; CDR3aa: CASRSLDRSNQPQHF
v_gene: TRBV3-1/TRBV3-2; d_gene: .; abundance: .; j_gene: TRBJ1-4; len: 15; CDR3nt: TGTGCCAGCAGCCAGGACACACCAACTAATGAAAAACTGTTTTTT; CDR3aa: CASSQDTPTNEKLFF
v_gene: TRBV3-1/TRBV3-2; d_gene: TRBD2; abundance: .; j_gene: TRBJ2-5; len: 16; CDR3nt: TGTGCCAGCAGCCAAGCCCCAGCGGGAGTGGTGGAGACCCAGTACTTC; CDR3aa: CASSQAPAGVVETQYF
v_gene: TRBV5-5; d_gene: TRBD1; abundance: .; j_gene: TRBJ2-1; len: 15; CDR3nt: TGTGCCAGCAGCTTACAGGGGGCAGCCTACAATGAGCAGTTCTTC; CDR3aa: CASSLQGAAYNEQFF
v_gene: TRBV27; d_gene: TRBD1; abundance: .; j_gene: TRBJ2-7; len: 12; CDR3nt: TGTGCCAGCAGTACAGGGGCTCGCGAGCAGTACTTC; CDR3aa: CASSTGAREQYF
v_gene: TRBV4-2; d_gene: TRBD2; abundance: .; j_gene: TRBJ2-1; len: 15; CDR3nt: TGTGCCAGCAGCCAAGGGACTAGCGGGGACTCGTTTCAGTTCTTC; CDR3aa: CASSQGTSGDSFQFF
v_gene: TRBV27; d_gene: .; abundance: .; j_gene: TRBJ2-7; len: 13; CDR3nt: TGTGCCAGCAGTTTAGGGGGACATGGCGAGCAGTACTTC; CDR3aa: CASSLGGHGEQYF
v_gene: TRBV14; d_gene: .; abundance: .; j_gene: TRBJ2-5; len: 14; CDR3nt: TGTGCCAGCAGCCCCGGGACTCCGCCCGGGACCCAGTACTTC; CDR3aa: CASSPGTPPGTQYF
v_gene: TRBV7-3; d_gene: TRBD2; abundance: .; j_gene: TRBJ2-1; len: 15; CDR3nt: TGTGCCAGCAGCCGAGGACTAGCGGGAAGCAATGAGCAGTTCTTC; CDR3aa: CASSRGLAGSNEQFF
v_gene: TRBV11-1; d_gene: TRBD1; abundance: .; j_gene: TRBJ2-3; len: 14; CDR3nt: TGTGCCAGCAGCTTAGTCCAGGGGGCAGATACGCAGTATTTT; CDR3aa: CASSLVQGADTQYF
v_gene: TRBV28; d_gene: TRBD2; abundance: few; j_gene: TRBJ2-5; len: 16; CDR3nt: TGTGCCAGCAGTTTTCTCGTCCGGGAGGGCCGGGAGACCCAGTACTTC; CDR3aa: CASSFLVREGRETQYF
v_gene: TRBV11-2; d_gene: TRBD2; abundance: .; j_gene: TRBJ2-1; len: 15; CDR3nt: TGTGCCAGCAGCTTACCCGGACTAGCGGGAGTTGAACAGTTCTTC; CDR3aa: CASSLPGLAGVEQFF
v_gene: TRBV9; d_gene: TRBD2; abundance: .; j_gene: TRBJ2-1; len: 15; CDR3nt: TGTGCCAGCAGTGTCCCGGGACTAGCGGGACGGGAGCAGTTCTTC; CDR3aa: CASSVPGLAGREQFF
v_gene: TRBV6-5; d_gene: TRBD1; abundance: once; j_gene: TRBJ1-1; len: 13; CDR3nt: TGTGCCAGCAGCGTCGACAGGGTCGCTGAAGCTTTCTTT; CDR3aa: CASSVDRVAEAFF
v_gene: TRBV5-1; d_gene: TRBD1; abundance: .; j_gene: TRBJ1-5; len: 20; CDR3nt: TGCGCCAGCAGCTTACCCACCGGGACAGGGAACCTGGTTGTAGAGCGGCCCCAGCATTTT; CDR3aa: CASSLPTGTGNLVVERPQHF
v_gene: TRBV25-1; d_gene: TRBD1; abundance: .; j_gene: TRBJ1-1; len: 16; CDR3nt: TGTGCCAGCAGTGAATGGGGGATTACAGGGGTCACTGAAGCTTTCTTT; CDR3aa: CASSEWGITGVTEAFF
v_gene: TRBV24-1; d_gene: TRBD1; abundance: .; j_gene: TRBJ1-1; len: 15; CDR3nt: TGTGCCACCAGTGACCCCAGGGGGTCGGGGGCTGAAGCTTTCTTT; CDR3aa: CATSDPRGSGAEAFF
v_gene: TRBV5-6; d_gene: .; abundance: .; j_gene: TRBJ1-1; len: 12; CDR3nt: TGTGCCAGCAGCTTGATTCAGGAGGGAGCTTTCTTT; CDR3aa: CASSLIQEGAFF
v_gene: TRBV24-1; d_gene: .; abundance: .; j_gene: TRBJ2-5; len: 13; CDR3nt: TGTGCCACCAGTGATGCAGGACAAGAGACCCAGTACTTC; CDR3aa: CATSDAGQETQYF
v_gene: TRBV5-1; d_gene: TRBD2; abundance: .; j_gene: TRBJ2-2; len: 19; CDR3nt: TGCGCCAGCAGCTTGGGATCCCTACTAGCGGGGGGAACTACCGGGGAGCTGTTTTTT; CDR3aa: CASSLGSLLAGGTTGELFF
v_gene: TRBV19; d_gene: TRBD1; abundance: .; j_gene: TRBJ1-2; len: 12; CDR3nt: TGTGCCAGTAGTGCGACAGGGGGTCGATGCACCTTC; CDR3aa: CASSATGGRCTF
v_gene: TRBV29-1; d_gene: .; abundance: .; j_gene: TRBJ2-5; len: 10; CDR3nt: TGCAGCACAGGAGGGGAGACCCAGTACTTC; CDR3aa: CSTGGETQYF
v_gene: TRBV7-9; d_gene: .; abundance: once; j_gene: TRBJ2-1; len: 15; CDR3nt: TGTGCCAGCAGCTTAGGGTCAGGGCGGAACAATGAGCAGTTCTTC; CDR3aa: CASSLGSGRNNEQFF
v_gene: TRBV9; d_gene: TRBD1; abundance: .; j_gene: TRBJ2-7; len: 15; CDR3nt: TGTGCCAGCAGCCCCCGTGGGGACAGCTCCTACGAGCAGTACTTC; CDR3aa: CASSPRGDSSYEQYF
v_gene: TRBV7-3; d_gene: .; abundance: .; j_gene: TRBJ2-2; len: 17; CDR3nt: TGTGCCAGCAGCCCGAATCCCCCCGGAGCAGACACCGGGGAGCTGTTTTTT; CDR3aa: CASSPNPPGADTGELFF
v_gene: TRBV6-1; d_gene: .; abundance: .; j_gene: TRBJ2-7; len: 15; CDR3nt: TGTGCCAGCAGTGAAAGTCGGGGACTTTCCTACGAGCAGTACTTC; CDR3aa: CASSESRGLSYEQYF
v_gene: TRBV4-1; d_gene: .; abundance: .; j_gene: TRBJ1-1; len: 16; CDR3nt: TGCGCCAGCAGCCAAGCGTACAGGACATTGAACACTGAAGCTTTCTTT; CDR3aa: CASSQAYRTLNTEAFF
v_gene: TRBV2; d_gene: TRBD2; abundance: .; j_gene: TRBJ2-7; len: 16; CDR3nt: TGTGCCAGCAGTGAAATGGCACTAGCGGGAGGAAACGAGCAGTACTTC; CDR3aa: CASSEMALAGGNEQYF
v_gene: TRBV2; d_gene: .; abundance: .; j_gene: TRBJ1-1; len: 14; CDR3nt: TGTGCCAGCAGTGTCATCCGGGGTCTAGGTGAAGCTTTCTTT; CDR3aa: CASSVIRGLGEAFF
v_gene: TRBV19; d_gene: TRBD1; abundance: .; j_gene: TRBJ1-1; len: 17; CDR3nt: TGTGCCAGTAGTATAGATTGGGACAGATACATGAACACTGAAGCTTTCTTT; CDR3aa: CASSIDWDRYMNTEAFF
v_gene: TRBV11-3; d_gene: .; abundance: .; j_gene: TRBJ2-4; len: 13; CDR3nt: TGTGCCAGCAGCTTAGATCGACTCAGCATTCAGTACTTC; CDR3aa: CASSLDRLSIQYF
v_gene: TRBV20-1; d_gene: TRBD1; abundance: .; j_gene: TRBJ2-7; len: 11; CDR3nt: TGCAGTCCCGTACAGGGGGAGGAGCAGTACTTC; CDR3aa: CSPVQGEEQYF
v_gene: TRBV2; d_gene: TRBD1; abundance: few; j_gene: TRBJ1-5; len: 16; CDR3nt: TGTGCCAGCAGGCGTCCGGGACAGGGTGTCGATCAGCCCCAGCATTTT; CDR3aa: CASRRPGQGVDQPQHF
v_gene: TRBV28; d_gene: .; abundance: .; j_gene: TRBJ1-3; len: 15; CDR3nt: TGTGCCAGCAGCTCTCCCGGACAGACTCGGGACACCATATATTTT; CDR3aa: CASSSPGQTRDTIYF
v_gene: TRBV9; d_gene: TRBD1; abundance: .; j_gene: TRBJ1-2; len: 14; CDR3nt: TGTGCCAGCAGCGTAGCTGGACAGGGGTTACGCTACACCTTC; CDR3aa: CASSVAGQGLRYTF
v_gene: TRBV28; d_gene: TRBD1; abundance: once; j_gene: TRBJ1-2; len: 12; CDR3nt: TGTGCCAGCAGCGCCGGGACAGGCCCGTCCACCTTC; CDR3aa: CASSAGTGPSTF
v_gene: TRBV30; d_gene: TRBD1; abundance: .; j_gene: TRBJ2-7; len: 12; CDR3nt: TGTGCCTGGAACCGGGACAGCTACGAGCAGTACTTC; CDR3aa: CAWNRDSYEQYF
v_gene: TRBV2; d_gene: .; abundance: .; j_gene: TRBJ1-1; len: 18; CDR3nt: TGTGCCAGCAGTGATGGGGACTCTTACTCTTCGGGGAACACTGAAGCTTTCTTT; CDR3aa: CASSDGDSYSSGNTEAFF
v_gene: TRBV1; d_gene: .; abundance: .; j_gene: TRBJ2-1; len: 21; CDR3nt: TGCACCAGCAGCCAAGATCTAAAGTGCCCAGACCGAGTCCGGAGCTACAATGAGCAGTTCTTC; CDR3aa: CTSSQDLKCPDRVRSYNEQFF
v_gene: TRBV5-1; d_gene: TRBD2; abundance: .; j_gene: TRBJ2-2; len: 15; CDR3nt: TGCGCCAGCAGCACACTAGCGGGAGATACCGGGGAGCTGTTTTTT; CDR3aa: CASSTLAGDTGELFF
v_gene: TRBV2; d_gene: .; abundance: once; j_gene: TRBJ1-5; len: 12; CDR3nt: TGTGCCAGCAGTGAGCCGGATCAGCCCCAGCATTTT; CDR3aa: CASSEPDQPQHF